A selection of T cell receptor beta chains follows, all from one sample in a study of blood T cell repertoires in COVID-19. The data were produced by immunoSEQ multiplex PCR, yet TCRdb's version contains in-frame clones alone and is incomplete. Here the sample spans a few hundred thousand clones, roughly nine tenths being singletons. The sequenced sample consisted of peripheral blood. The receptors stem from a man aged 40-49 years with acute or convalescent COVID-19. Each CDR3 is given with its conserved first and last residue. Fields, in order: CDR3 protein, CDR3 DNA, clone size, J gene, V gene, D gene. The D gene is left open where the match is weak. A row's size may be missing; if present it is once, few, many or a size class.

CDR3 protein: CASSFGQGNEKLFF
CDR3 DNA: TGCGCCAGCAGCTTCGGGCAGGGGAATGAAAAACTGTTTTTT
clone size: NA
J gene: TRBJ1-4
V gene: TRBV5-1
D gene: NA

CDR3 protein: CASSDRTSGGAEKEQYF
CDR3 DNA: TGTGCCAGCAGTGACCGGACTAGCGGGGGGGCAGAGAAGGAGCAGTACTTC
clone size: NA
J gene: TRBJ2-7
V gene: TRBV25-1
D gene: TRBD2

CDR3 protein: CASSPGLAGKETQYF
CDR3 DNA: TGTGCCAGCAGCCCGGGACTAGCGGGGAAAGAGACCCAGTACTTC
clone size: NA
J gene: TRBJ2-5
V gene: TRBV11-3
D gene: TRBD2

CDR3 protein: CSAPDREGYTF
CDR3 DNA: TGCAGTGCGCCGGACAGGGAGGGCTACACCTTC
clone size: NA
J gene: TRBJ1-2
V gene: TRBV20-1
D gene: TRBD1

CDR3 protein: CASSQDNGIYGYTF
CDR3 DNA: TGCGCCAGCAGCCAAGATAACGGGATCTATGGCTACACCTTC
clone size: NA
J gene: TRBJ1-2
V gene: TRBV4-1
D gene: NA

CDR3 protein: CASRDRGDTEAFF
CDR3 DNA: TGTGCCAGCAGGGACAGGGGAGACACTGAAGCTTTCTTT
clone size: NA
J gene: TRBJ1-1
V gene: TRBV2
D gene: TRBD1

CDR3 protein: CSASVPSTYSNQPQHF
CDR3 DNA: TGCAGTGCTAGTGTACCTTCGACATATAGCAATCAGCCCCAGCATTTT
clone size: NA
J gene: TRBJ1-5
V gene: TRBV20-1
D gene: NA

CDR3 protein: CASIGGQGRDTQYF
CDR3 DNA: TGTGCCAGCATTGGGGGACAGGGTCGAGATACGCAGTATTTT
clone size: once
J gene: TRBJ2-3
V gene: TRBV2
D gene: TRBD1

CDR3 protein: CASSSRGWDSPLHF
CDR3 DNA: TGTGCCAGCAGCTCGCGGGGGTGGGATTCACCCCTCCACTTT
clone size: NA
J gene: TRBJ1-6
V gene: TRBV7-3
D gene: NA

CDR3 protein: CASSLDRGLKLFF
CDR3 DNA: TGTGCCAGCAGCCTGGACAGGGGTTTAAAACTGTTTTTT
clone size: NA
J gene: TRBJ1-4
V gene: TRBV7-2
D gene: TRBD1

CDR3 protein: CASGTNMNNEQFF
CDR3 DNA: TGTGCCAGCGGGACTAATATGAACAATGAGCAGTTCTTC
clone size: NA
J gene: TRBJ2-1
V gene: TRBV7-9
D gene: TRBD2

CDR3 protein: CASSRGTGGLTYEQYF
CDR3 DNA: TGTGCCAGCAGCAGGGGGACAGGGGGCCTAACCTACGAGCAGTACTTC
clone size: NA
J gene: TRBJ2-7
V gene: TRBV9
D gene: TRBD1

CDR3 protein: CASSLGGRYEQYF
CDR3 DNA: TGTGCCAGCAGTTTAGGCGGGCGTTACGAGCAGTACTTC
clone size: NA
J gene: TRBJ2-7
V gene: TRBV12-3/TRBV12-4
D gene: NA

CDR3 protein: CASSQEPGISYEQYF
CDR3 DNA: TGTGCCAGCAGCCAAGAACCAGGGATCTCCTACGAGCAGTACTTC
clone size: NA
J gene: TRBJ2-7
V gene: TRBV3-1/TRBV3-2
D gene: NA

CDR3 protein: CASRPTGTSGNTIYF
CDR3 DNA: TGTGCCAGCAGGCCGACAGGGACCTCTGGAAACACCATATATTTT
clone size: NA
J gene: TRBJ1-3
V gene: TRBV6-5
D gene: TRBD1

CDR3 protein: CASSEGGVGDTQYF
CDR3 DNA: TGCGCCAGCAGTGAGGGGGGCGTTGGAGATACGCAGTATTTT
clone size: NA
J gene: TRBJ2-3
V gene: TRBV10-1
D gene: NA

CDR3 protein: CASSIAGGGQFF
CDR3 DNA: TGTGCCAGTAGTATAGCCGGGGGTGGGCAGTTCTTC
clone size: NA
J gene: TRBJ2-1
V gene: TRBV19
D gene: NA

CDR3 protein: CASSHQDRPTDTQYF
CDR3 DNA: TGCGCCAGCAGCCACCAGGACAGACCCACAGATACGCAGTATTTT
clone size: NA
J gene: TRBJ2-3
V gene: TRBV5-1
D gene: NA

CDR3 protein: CASSLRQGPGELFF
CDR3 DNA: TGCGCCAGCAGCTTGAGACAGGGGCCGGGGGAGCTGTTTTTT
clone size: NA
J gene: TRBJ2-2
V gene: TRBV5-1
D gene: TRBD1

CDR3 protein: CASSRFLAGSSNEQFF
CDR3 DNA: TGTGCTAGCAGCCGCTTCTTGGCAGGGTCATCGAATGAGCAGTTCTTC
clone size: NA
J gene: TRBJ2-1
V gene: TRBV7-7
D gene: NA

CDR3 protein: CASSLGEADTQYF
CDR3 DNA: TGTGCCAGCAGCCTAGGGGAGGCAGATACGCAGTATTTT
clone size: NA
J gene: TRBJ2-3
V gene: TRBV7-3
D gene: NA

CDR3 protein: CASSRTDNQPQHF
CDR3 DNA: TGTGCCAGTAGCAGGACAGACAATCAGCCCCAGCATTTT
clone size: NA
J gene: TRBJ1-5
V gene: TRBV19
D gene: NA

CDR3 protein: CASGTVAYNEQFF
CDR3 DNA: TGTGCCAGCGGGACAGTAGCCTACAATGAGCAGTTCTTC
clone size: NA
J gene: TRBJ2-1
V gene: TRBV6-5
D gene: TRBD1

CDR3 protein: CASRGQLGGNQPQHF
CDR3 DNA: TGTGCCAGCAGAGGACAGTTGGGGGGCAATCAGCCCCAGCATTTT
clone size: NA
J gene: TRBJ1-5
V gene: TRBV2
D gene: NA

CDR3 protein: CASGLITLGGNTIYF
CDR3 DNA: TGTGCTAGTGGTTTGATTACCCTGGGCGGAAACACCATATATTTT
clone size: NA
J gene: TRBJ1-3
V gene: TRBV12-5
D gene: NA

CDR3 protein: CASSSPGQLLSNTGELFF
CDR3 DNA: TGTGCCAGCAGTTCCCCCGGACAGCTACTATCGAACACCGGGGAGCTGTTTTTT
clone size: once
J gene: TRBJ2-2
V gene: TRBV28
D gene: NA

CDR3 protein: CASSYGIGSDEQYF
CDR3 DNA: TGTGCCAGCAGTTACGGAATCGGGAGCGACGAGCAGTACTTC
clone size: few
J gene: TRBJ2-7
V gene: TRBV6-5
D gene: NA

CDR3 protein: CASSSGDSGTGELFF
CDR3 DNA: TGCGCCAGCAGCTCGGGGGACAGCGGCACCGGGGAGCTGTTTTTT
clone size: NA
J gene: TRBJ2-2
V gene: TRBV5-1
D gene: NA

CDR3 protein: CASSLDSPGSPLHF
CDR3 DNA: TGTGCCAGCAGTTTAGACAGCCCGGGTTCACCCCTCCACTTT
clone size: once
J gene: TRBJ1-6
V gene: TRBV27
D gene: NA

CDR3 protein: CASSLLETYEQYF
CDR3 DNA: TGTGCCAGCAGCTTACTGGAGACCTACGAGCAGTACTTC
clone size: NA
J gene: TRBJ2-7
V gene: TRBV7-2
D gene: NA

CDR3 protein: CASRLSRGANSPLHF
CDR3 DNA: TGTGCCAGCAGACTGTCCCGGGGGGCTAATTCACCCCTCCACTTT
clone size: NA
J gene: TRBJ1-6
V gene: TRBV2
D gene: NA

CDR3 protein: CASSGRGGAGELFF
CDR3 DNA: TGTGCCAGCAGCGGACGCGGGGGTGCTGGGGAGCTGTTTTTT
clone size: NA
J gene: TRBJ2-2
V gene: TRBV9
D gene: TRBD2

CDR3 protein: CASSDPLRVSSYNEQFF
CDR3 DNA: TGTGCCAGCAGTGACCCGCTCAGGGTCAGCTCCTACAATGAGCAGTTCTTC
clone size: once
J gene: TRBJ2-1
V gene: TRBV25-1
D gene: NA

CDR3 protein: CASSLRLAGYTGELFF
CDR3 DNA: TGTGCCAGCAGCTTACGTCTAGCGGGGTACACCGGGGAGCTGTTTTTT
clone size: NA
J gene: TRBJ2-2
V gene: TRBV7-3
D gene: TRBD2

CDR3 protein: CASSLRTSGSGSYNEQFF
CDR3 DNA: TGTGCCAGCAGCTTAAGGACTAGCGGGAGCGGGTCCTACAATGAGCAGTTCTTC
clone size: NA
J gene: TRBJ2-1
V gene: TRBV5-4
D gene: TRBD2

CDR3 protein: CASSLEQGSSYNSPLHF
CDR3 DNA: TGCGCCAGCAGCTTGGAACAGGGGAGCTCCTATAATTCACCCCTCCACTTT
clone size: NA
J gene: TRBJ1-6
V gene: TRBV5-1
D gene: TRBD1

CDR3 protein: CASSSGLAGGLADTQYF
CDR3 DNA: TGCGCCAGCAGCTCGGGACTAGCGGGAGGCTTGGCAGATACGCAGTATTTT
clone size: NA
J gene: TRBJ2-3
V gene: TRBV5-1
D gene: TRBD2

CDR3 protein: CASSLQGANTGELFF
CDR3 DNA: TGTGCCAGCAGCTTGCAGGGGGCGAACACCGGGGAGCTGTTTTTT
clone size: NA
J gene: TRBJ2-2
V gene: TRBV11-2
D gene: TRBD1

CDR3 protein: CASIDPKGDSPLHF
CDR3 DNA: TGTGCCAGCATCGACCCAAAGGGGGATTCACCCCTCCACTTT
clone size: NA
J gene: TRBJ1-6
V gene: TRBV5-4
D gene: NA

CDR3 protein: CASSKRGGGSDTQYF
CDR3 DNA: TGTGCCAGCAGCAAACGGGGGGGCGGGTCAGATACGCAGTATTTT
clone size: NA
J gene: TRBJ2-3
V gene: TRBV27
D gene: TRBD2

CDR3 protein: CASSSAGSYNQPQHF
CDR3 DNA: TGTGCCAGCAGCTCCGCGGGGAGCTACAATCAGCCCCAGCATTTT
clone size: NA
J gene: TRBJ1-5
V gene: TRBV6-6
D gene: NA

CDR3 protein: CASSVDRQGETQYF
CDR3 DNA: TGTGCCAGCAGTGTTGATCGGCAGGGTGAGACCCAGTACTTC
clone size: NA
J gene: TRBJ2-5
V gene: TRBV2
D gene: NA

CDR3 protein: CASSVRDRDPSGPQHF
CDR3 DNA: TGTGCCAGCAGTGTGAGGGACAGGGATCCAAGTGGGCCCCAGCATTTT
clone size: few
J gene: TRBJ1-5
V gene: TRBV6-1
D gene: TRBD1

CDR3 protein: CASSPGTSGARTDTQYF
CDR3 DNA: TGCGCCAGCAGCCCGGGGACTAGCGGTGCTCGGACAGATACGCAGTATTTT
clone size: NA
J gene: TRBJ2-3
V gene: TRBV4-3
D gene: TRBD2

CDR3 protein: CASTRPGLSGNEQFF
CDR3 DNA: TGTGCCAGCACCCGACCGGGACTTTCGGGCAATGAGCAGTTCTTC
clone size: NA
J gene: TRBJ2-1
V gene: TRBV28
D gene: NA

CDR3 protein: CASSPVWDGRDVQYF
CDR3 DNA: TGTGCCAGCAGCCCAGTATGGGACGGGAGGGACGTGCAGTACTTC
clone size: NA
J gene: TRBJ2-7
V gene: TRBV14
D gene: TRBD2

CDR3 protein: CASSLGPGGNEQFF
CDR3 DNA: TGTGCTAGCAGCTTAGGGCCGGGCGGGAATGAGCAGTTCTTC
clone size: NA
J gene: TRBJ2-1
V gene: TRBV7-7
D gene: NA